The entry that follows covers one TCR beta chain sequence. What this receptor recognizes is not known. The input lacks base qualities; no much larger clone sits a single base away. The donors belonged to the validation cohort of about 120 subjects, which was separate from the roughly 680-subject first cohort. Receptor amplification or capture employed the immunoSEQ multiplex PCR assay. Per the authors' processing: A statistical classification framework was built for diagnosing cytomegalovirus status from the catalog of TCR beta chain sequences. TCRdb limited this immuneACCESS table to in-frame rearrangements with V and J called. A share of clones is missing; checked studies link under half to unresolved V genes, and the rest is unexplained. That table is the source of V, J and clone size, and D and trimming were worked out from the DNA. The sample table shows over 100,000 clones, and roughly 90% are seen once. The ten largest clones add up to more than 2% of the sample.

The source of the sample is a study of cytomegalovirus exposure and HLA in healthy donors (TCRdb year 2017). Describing the broader study: The 700 or so repertoires of the first cohort and the roughly 120 validation repertoires were produced on the same platform, according to a later analysis. The study aimed to test whether signatures of past pathogen exposure could be identified by cataloging public T cell receptors. A separate validation cohort of approximately 130 different subjects was used in addition to the approximately 610-subject first cohort. High-throughput TCR immunosequencing, statistical association of individual TCRs with disease status, and machine learning were combined to predict cytomegalovirus infection status. On the study overall, not on this receptor specifically: Cytomegalovirus status was reported to be diagnosed by the classifier with high specificity and sensitivity in both the original and validation cohorts. A total of 150 to 200 TCR beta chains were listed by the study as associated with cytomegalovirus. The validation cohort had no HLA typing available for a later analysis, so co-occurrence within that cohort was assessed over all 130 or so repertoires. In vitro tests confirmed that three of the cytomegalovirus-associated TCR beta chains recognize cytomegalovirus antigens. A later analysis found that TCRs clustered in the first cohort also tended to co-occur in the roughly 120 validation repertoires, with more than 90% of cluster scores above 0. Most TCR sequences were seen in very few donors, while some public TCRs were found in many individuals. According to the authors, the approach could potentially be generalized to other disease states and immunological phenotypes.

V is clipped by 4 bases and J by 11 bases, and the sequence between their germline boundaries is 17 bases long. In the germline V gene (reference sequence), CDR1 corresponds to SEHNR and CDR2 to FQNEAQ. CDR3 length: 13 amino acids, cysteine to phenylalanine. The DNA shown is the 39-base CDR3, in frame from base 1. The chain uses TRBV7-9 and TRBJ1-1; the D gene is possibly TRBD1, with 6 bases matching. The receptor's source is a woman between 18 and 30 years old in good health and CMV-seronegative. The sequencing input was PBMCs. CDR3 loop: CASSSTGWTLAFF. The nucleotide sequence reads TGTGCCAGCAGCTCCACAGGGTGGACGTTGGCTTTCTTT.